This paragraph reports one T cell receptor (beta chain). The record originates from a study of blood T cell repertoires in COVID-19. At the level of the study: The United States, Italy and Spain provided the acute and convalescent COVID-19 samples.

Per the original data handling: Estimation of nucleated cell counts relied on the amplification of reference gene primers. The table came from immunoSEQ multiplex PCR; TCRdb's copy has only in-frame clones and leaves some out. The V and J calls and the clone size are those of that table, but D and trimming were determined from the DNA. The sample shows approximately 90,000 clones, 80% of them seen only once. Germline V gene lookup returns CDR1 SGHTA and CDR2 FQGNSA. Trimming removed 4 bases at V and 7 bases at J, with 7 bases between. The CDR3 length is 11 residues. The genes are TRBV7-2 and TRBJ1-2; D possibly corresponds to TRBD1 (5 bases). The TCR was taken from a woman at least 80 years old with acute or convalescent COVID-19. Material: peripheral blood. The CDR3 sequence is CASSSDSGYTF. As DNA, the CDR3 is TGTGCCAGCAGCTCCGACAGTGGCTACACCTTC.